These 16 T cell receptor beta chains share one sample of origin, sequenced in a study of blood T cell repertoires in COVID-19. Sequencing was performed with immunoSEQ multiplex PCR; in TCRdb, only in-frame clones are kept and a portion is missing. The table records approximately 280,000 clones, about four fifths of them present only once. Sample: peripheral blood. These receptors were obtained from a human donor with COVID-19, enrolled during active disease. The donor label of this sample is uncertain.

This chain connects TRBV5-1 to TRBJ2-7; 7 nucleotides agree with TRBD1. Germline CDR1 reads SGHRS; CDR2 reads YFSETQ. After removal of 3 bases from V and 2 bases from J, the junction contained 11 bases not matched to a gene. The CDR3 covers 16 residues. The CDR3 DNA sequence: TGCGCCAGCAGCTGGCTAGGACAGGTTACTCCCTACGAGCAGTACTTC. This encodes CASSWLGQVTPYEQYF.

The chain uses TRBV7-9 and TRBJ1-2, with 8 positions matching TRBD1. The CDR3 runs 16 residues. Germline V lookup: CDR1 SEHNR, CDR2 FQNEAQ (reference sequence). Trimming removed 6 bases from V and 5 bases from J; junction bases left unmatched: 14. The CDR3 nucleotides read TGTGCCAGCAGTCATCCGGTGACAGGGGCCCCATATGGCTACACCTTC. Translation gives CASSHPVTGAPYGYTF.

The chain carries TRBV28 and TRBJ2-4, with TRBD1 matching 11 bases. CDR1 and CDR2 (germline): MDHEN, SYDVKM. Unmatched junction bases numbered 5, after V lost 7 bases and J lost 9 bases. This CDR3 is 13 amino acids long. The CDR3: CASKDRGRVIQYF. The CDR3 nucleotides read TGTGCCAGCAAGGACAGGGGGCGCGTCATTCAGTACTTC.

The chain combines TRBV9 with TRBJ1-2, with unresolved D. CDR1 is SGDLS and CDR2 is YYNGEE in the germline V gene. V lost 4 bases, J lost 4 bases, and 14 bases lay in between. The CDR3 spans 14 residues. CDR3 sequence (DNA): TGTGCCAGCAGCCGGATCGGGGTGGGCTATGGCTACACCTTC. Translated: CASSRIGVGYGYTF.

The rearrangement uses TRBV30 and TRBJ2-1; TRBD2 aligns across 7 bases. This CDR3 is built from 17 residues. The germline CDR1 and CDR2 sequences are GTSNPN and SVGIG (reference sequence). Trimming took 3 bases from V and 5 from J; bases not matched to a gene: 16. CDR3 nucleotide sequence: TGTGCCTGGAGGGCCGGGGTAGCGGGTAGTTCGCACAATGAGCAGTTCTTC. The encoded protein is CAWRAGVAGSSHNEQFF. Looking up the rest from reference TRBV30 and TRBJ2-1 gives the full variable domain: SQTIHQWPATLVQPVGSPLSLECTVEGTSNPNLYWYRQAAGRGLQLLFYSVGIGQISSEVPQNLSASRPQDRQFILSSKKLLLSDSGFYLCAWRAGVAGSSHNEQFFGPGTRLTVL.

V gene TRBV7-9 combines with J gene TRBJ2-1; 10 bases match TRBD2. CDR3 size: 16 residues. Trimming removed 3 bases from V and 7 bases from J; junction bases left unmatched: 9. CDR1 and CDR2 (germline): SEHNR, FQNEAQ (reference sequence). CDR3 amino acids: CASSLSLAGVGNEQFF. Written as DNA, the CDR3 is TGTGCCAGCAGCTTGTCTCTAGCGGGAGTTGGGAATGAGCAGTTCTTC.

The genes are TRBV30 and TRBJ1-4, with D maybe TRBD1 (5 bases). The V and J ends lost 3 bases and 8 bases respectively, with 19 bases between them. Germline CDR1 and CDR2: GTSNPN and SVGIG (reference sequence). The CDR3 is 15 residues long. The CDR3 protein is CAWRGYMQGGEKLFF. CDR3 nucleotides: TGTGCCTGGAGAGGGTACATGCAGGGAGGCGAAAAACTGTTTTTT.

This chain uses TRBV5-1 with TRBJ2-7; 11 positions agree with TRBD2. CDR3 size: 16 residues. J gave up 4 bases and V 4 bases, and 10 bases lay outside the gene matches. Per germline, CDR1 SGHRS and CDR2 YFSETQ. The CDR3 coding sequence is TGCGCCAGCAGCAACGGAACGGCTAGCGGGAGGTACGAGCAGTACTTC. It yields the protein CASSNGTASGRYEQYF.

The rearrangement links TRBV13 to TRBJ1-1, with TRBD1 matching over 7 bases. Per germline, CDR1 PRHDT and CDR2 FYEKMQ (reference sequence). CDR3 length: 18 amino acids. Trimming removed 4 bases from V and 3 bases from J; junction bases left unmatched: 17. CDR3 DNA sequence: TGTGCCAGCAGCTACTACCCTCCGGGACAGCGGACGGACACTGAAGCTTTCTTT. It translates to CASSYYPPGQRTDTEAFF.

The chain uses TRBV6-6 and TRBJ1-1, with a weak D call TRBD1 (6 bases). This CDR3 region has 15 residues. V was cut by 11 bases and J by 0 bases, with 19 bases left in between. Per the germline V gene, CDR1 is MNHNY and CDR2 is SVGAGI (reference sequence). The CDR3 DNA sequence: TGTGCCGCGGTCAGGGACAATCCTATGAACACTGAAGCTTTCTTT. Translated, it gives CAAVRDNPMNTEAFF.

The chain uses TRBV2 and TRBJ1-1; D is unresolved. V dropped 6 bases and J dropped 1 base, with 9 bases sitting between them. The germline gives CDR1 SNHLY, CDR2 FYNNEI. CDR3 length equals 13 residues. The CDR3 loop is CASRVTANTEAFF. DNA for the CDR3: TGTGCCAGCAGAGTAACAGCGAACACTGAAGCTTTCTTT.

The J gene is TRBJ2-1, the V gene TRBV11-3; 10 bases are a match to TRBD2. Germline CDR1 and CDR2: SGHNT and YENEEA. V lost 5 bases to trimming and J lost 4 bases; unmatched junction nucleotides: 5. The CDR3 loop spans 15 amino acids. CDR3 bases: TGTGCCAGCAGCGACAGGACTAGCGGTTACAATGAGCAGTTCTTC. Its protein product is CASSDRTSGYNEQFF.

This clone was found once. The V gene is TRBV6-4, the J gene TRBJ2-7, with D possibly TRBD1 on 6 matching bases. The CDR3 totals 13 residues. Trimming took 6 bases from V and 6 from J, leaving 15 bases between them. In germline, CDR1 is MRHNA, CDR2 SNTAGT. The CDR3 here is CASSANREGEQYF. CDR3 sequence (DNA): TGTGCCAGCAGCGCCAACAGGGAAGGCGAGCAGTACTTC.

The CDR3 DNA reads TGTGCCAGCAGCTTCGGGACTAGCGGCTACAATGAGCAGTTCTTC. Its protein product is CASSFGTSGYNEQFF. This chain uses TRBV5-4 with TRBJ2-1, with 11 bases fitting TRBD2. Germline CDR1 SGHNT, CDR2 YYREEE (reference sequence). The CDR3 extends over 15 amino acids. J was trimmed by 3 bases and V by 2 bases; bases with no gene match: 1. Full variable domain (remainder filled in from reference TRBV5-4 and TRBJ2-1): ETGVTQSPTHLIKTRGQQVTLRCSSQSGHNTVSWYQQALGQGPQFIFQYYREEENGRGNFPPRFSGLQFPNYSSELNVNALELDDSALYLCASSFGTSGYNEQFFGPGTRLTVL.

This chain links TRBV28 with TRBJ2-1, with a tentative D call TRBD2 (7 bases). V was trimmed by 7 bases and J by 4 bases, leaving 20 bases between them. Germline lookup yields CDR1 MDHEN and CDR2 SYDVKM. The CDR3 spans 16 residues. The CDR3 coding sequence is TGTGCCAGCACCCAAGTTGGACAGCGGGGTTACAATGAGCAGTTCTTC. Translation gives CASTQVGQRGYNEQFF.

The DNA for the CDR3 is TGTGCCAGCAGGGGACAGGGGAACGCCTATGGCTACACCTTC. Translated: CASRGQGNAYGYTF. The V and J genes are TRBV7-9 and TRBJ1-2, with TRBD1 matching over 10 bases. Per germline, CDR1 SEHNR and CDR2 FQNEAQ (reference sequence). The CDR3 totals 14 residues. V gave up 6 bases and J gave up 4 bases; unmatched junction bases: 5.